A single sample gave rise to the 16 T cell receptor beta chains below, sequenced in a study of technical replicates of blood from a handful of donors. Generated by immunoSEQ multiplex PCR, the TCRdb table keeps only in-frame clones and is missing some. The sample has around 76,000 clones; under 99% are singletons. Sequenced input: T cells isolated from PBMCs. These receptors were taken from a human donor in good health.

This sequence joins TRBV5-6 and TRBJ1-3; D is unresolved. The V end lost 4 bases, the J end lost 2 bases, and 10 bases lay between the germline ends. CDR1 and CDR2 (germline): SGHDT, YYEEEE. The CDR3 is 14 amino acids. As DNA, the CDR3 is TGTGCCAGCAGCCGCCCATTAGCTGGAAACACCATATATTTT. Translated, it gives CASSRPLAGNTIYF. The full variable domain, with the rest looked up from reference TRBV5-6 and TRBJ1-3, is DAGVTQSPTHLIKTRGQQVTLRCSPKSGHDTVSWYQQALGQGPQFIFQYYEEEERQRGNFPDRFSGHQFPNYSSELNVNALLLGDSALYLCASSRPLAGNTIYFGEGSWLTVV.

The chain carries TRBV19 and TRBJ1-1; D may be TRBD1 (6 bases). The CDR3 is 15 residues long. Germline CDR1 and CDR2: LNHDA and SQIVND (reference sequence). Trimming stripped 7 bases from V and 4 bases from J, with 19 bases between. In DNA, the CDR3 is TGTGCCAGTAAAGACGGTTACAGGGACCTCACTGAAGCTTTCTTT. It yields the protein CASKDGYRDLTEAFF. Together with reference TRBV19 and TRBJ1-1, the CDR3 gives the full variable domain: DGGITQSPKYLFRKEGQNVTLSCEQNLNHDAMYWYRQDPGQGLRLIYYSQIVNDFQKGDIAEGYSVSREKKESFPLTVTSAQKNPTAFYLCASKDGYRDLTEAFFGQGTRLTVV.

The chain recombines TRBV21-1 with TRBJ2-7; the D call in the table, TRBD1, was not verified against the DNA. TRBV21-1 corresponds to a pseudogene. The CDR3 is 16 residues long. The CDR3 reads CASSKWKGEGDCEQYF. CDR3 DNA sequence: TGTGCCAGCAGCAAATGGAAGGGGGAAGGGGATTGCGAGCAGTACTTC.

In its sample, this clone was seen once. J is TRBJ2-7 and V is TRBV18; 9 positions agree with TRBD1. CDR3 size: 14 residues. Germline-derived CDR1 and CDR2 are KGHSH and LQKENI. The J segment lost 4 bases and the V segment lost 1 base, leaving 2 bases of the junction unmatched. Here the CDR3 DNA reads TGTGCCAGCTCACCACTGGGACAGGGTTACGAGCAGTACTTC. Its protein product is CASSPLGQGYEQYF.

The chain combines TRBV12-5 with TRBJ2-7, with TRBD2 matching over 8 bases. CDR3 length: 17 amino acids. J was trimmed by 3 bases and V by 2 bases; bases with no gene match: 12. Germline V gene data show CDR1 as LGHNT and CDR2 as FRNRAP. The CDR3 sequence: CASGLLPPGLVSYEQYF. The DNA of the CDR3 is TGTGCTAGTGGTTTGCTCCCCCCGGGACTAGTGAGCTACGAGCAGTACTTC.

This chain links TRBV2 with TRBJ1-2, with 9 bases lining up with TRBD1. Germline V gives CDR1 SNHLY, CDR2 FYNNEI. V dropped 7 bases and J dropped 2; count of bases not matched to a gene: 2. This CDR3 spans 13 amino acids. The CDR3 protein is CASTGQGNYGYTF. In DNA form, the CDR3 reads TGTGCCAGCACCGGACAGGGGAACTATGGCTACACCTTC.

The V and J genes are TRBV7-2 and TRBJ2-4, with TRBD2 matching 8 bases. Germline V gene data show CDR1 as SGHTA and CDR2 as FQGNSA. The CDR3 consists of 19 residues. V lost 7 bases and J lost 9; bases outside the gene matches: 26. This chain's CDR3 is CASNHDKSPGGGPGGIQYF. In DNA form, the CDR3 reads TGTGCCAGCAACCACGACAAATCCCCGGGCGGGGGGCCCGGGGGCATTCAGTACTTC.

The chain employs TRBV11-2 and TRBJ2-7; 14 positions agree with TRBD2. V shed 5 bases and J 3 bases; nucleotides not matched to a gene: 9. Germline V gene sequence: CDR1 SGHAT, CDR2 FQNNGV. There are 17 residues in the CDR3. The CDR3 bases are TGTGCCAGCAGCAAACTCGGGACTAGCGGGAGTCTCTACGAGCAGTACTTC. Encoded protein: CASSKLGTSGSLYEQYF.

The V gene is TRBV19, the J gene TRBJ1-4; TRBD1 aligns across 7 bases. CDR3 size: 12 residues. V lost 9 bases and J lost 7; bases outside the gene matches: 5. Germline V gives CDR1 LNHDA, CDR2 SQIVND (reference sequence). The CDR3 DNA reads as TGTGCCAGCCAACGACAGGGTGAAAAACTGTTTTTT. Translation: CASQRQGEKLFF.

This chain's CDR3 is CASSDKRDANTGELFF. CDR3 nucleotide sequence: TGTGCCAGCAGTGATAAGCGGGATGCGAACACCGGGGAGCTGTTTTTT. The J gene is TRBJ2-2, the V gene TRBV6-1; 7 positions agree with TRBD2. V trimming: 3 bases; J trimming: 0 bases; junction bases outside the gene matches: 4. The CDR3 contains 16 residues. Germline V lookup: CDR1 MNHNS, CDR2 SASEGT.

The count of this clone is one. The chain carries TRBV9 and TRBJ2-5; D unclear. The CDR3 totals 15 residues. Trimming took off 4 bases at V and 5 bases at J, with 18 bases between the two ends. Germline V gene sequence: CDR1 SGDLS, CDR2 YYNGEE. In nucleotides, the CDR3 is TGTGCCAGCAGCTCCAGCCCCAGCTTGAGGGAGACCCAGTACTTC. Protein: CASSSSPSLRETQYF.

The chain couples TRBV9 to TRBJ2-7; TRBD2 matches at 8 bases. Germline CDR1 SGDLS, CDR2 YYNGEE. CDR3 length equals 15 residues. V shed 0 bases, J shed 5 bases, and the junction held 7 bases outside the gene matches. The CDR3 region is CASSVAGLEFNEQYF. CDR3 coding DNA: TGTGCCAGCAGCGTAGCGGGACTAGAATTTAACGAGCAGTACTTC.

This chain uses TRBV7-9 with TRBJ1-2, with TRBD1 as a possible D gene (6 bases). The CDR3 contains 14 residues. The germline CDR1 and CDR2 sequences are SEHNR and FQNEAQ (reference sequence). V was trimmed by 1 base and J by 7 bases, leaving 13 bases between them. The chain's CDR3 is CASSLGQVKGGYTF. The CDR3 DNA reads TGTGCCAGCAGCTTAGGACAGGTTAAGGGTGGCTACACCTTC.

The V gene is TRBV29-1, the J gene TRBJ2-3, with 11 bases identical to TRBD2. Germline V CDR1 and CDR2: SQVTM, ANQGSEA. V dropped 4 bases and J dropped 6; count of bases not matched to a gene: 9. This CDR3 comprises 15 residues. This CDR3 is CSVVGTSGIEDTQYF. The CDR3 nucleotides read TGCAGCGTTGTAGGGACTAGCGGCATAGAGGATACGCAGTATTTT.

DNA of the CDR3: TGTGCCAGTAGTGTACAGGTGGGGTACGAGCAGTACTTC. This sequence encodes CASSVQVGYEQYF. The chain employs TRBV19 and TRBJ2-7; D might be TRBD1 (5 bases). CDR1 and CDR2 from the germline V gene are LNHDA and SQIVND (reference sequence). Between the trimmed V and J ends, which lost 5 bases and 4 bases, there was a span of 12 bases. The CDR3 consists of 13 residues.

V gene TRBV7-9 combines with J gene TRBJ2-2, with 10 bases that match TRBD2. From germline, CDR1 is SEHNR and CDR2 FQNEAQ (reference sequence). With V trimmed by 6 bases and J by 6 bases, 7 bases remained unmatched. The length of the CDR3 is 15 residues. DNA for the CDR3: TGTGCCAGCAGAGGGAGCGGGAGGGCCCCCGGGGAGCTGTTTTTT. Translation: CASRGSGRAPGELFF.